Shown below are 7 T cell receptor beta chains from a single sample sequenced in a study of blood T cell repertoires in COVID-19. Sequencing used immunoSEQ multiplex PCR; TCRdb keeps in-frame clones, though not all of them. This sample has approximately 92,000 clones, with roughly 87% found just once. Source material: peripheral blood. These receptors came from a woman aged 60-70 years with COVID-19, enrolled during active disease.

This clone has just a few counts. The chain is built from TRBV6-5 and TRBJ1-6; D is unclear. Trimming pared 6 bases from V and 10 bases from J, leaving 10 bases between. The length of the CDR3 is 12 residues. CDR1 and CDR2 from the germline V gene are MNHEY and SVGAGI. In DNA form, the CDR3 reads TGTGCCAGCAGGAGGGATGTCTCACCCCTCCACTTT. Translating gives CASRRDVSPLHF.

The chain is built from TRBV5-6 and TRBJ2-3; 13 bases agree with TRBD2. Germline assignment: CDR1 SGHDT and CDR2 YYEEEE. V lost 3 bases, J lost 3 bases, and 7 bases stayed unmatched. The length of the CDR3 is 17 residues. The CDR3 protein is CASSSRTSGGQTDTQYF. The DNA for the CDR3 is TGTGCCAGCAGCTCAAGGACTAGCGGGGGTCAAACAGATACGCAGTATTTT.

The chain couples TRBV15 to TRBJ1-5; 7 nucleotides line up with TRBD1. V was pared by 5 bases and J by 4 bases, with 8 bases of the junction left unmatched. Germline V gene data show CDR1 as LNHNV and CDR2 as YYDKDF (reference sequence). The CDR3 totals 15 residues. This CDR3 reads CATSQRQGGNQPQHF. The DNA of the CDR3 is TGTGCCACCAGCCAGAGACAGGGCGGGAATCAGCCCCAGCATTTT. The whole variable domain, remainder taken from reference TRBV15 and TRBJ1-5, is DAMVIQNPRYQVTQFGKPVTLSCSQTLNHNVMYWYQQKSSQAPKLLFHYYDKDFNNEADTPDNFQSRRPNTSFCFLDIRSPGLGDTAMYLCATSQRQGGNQPQHFGDGTRLSIL.

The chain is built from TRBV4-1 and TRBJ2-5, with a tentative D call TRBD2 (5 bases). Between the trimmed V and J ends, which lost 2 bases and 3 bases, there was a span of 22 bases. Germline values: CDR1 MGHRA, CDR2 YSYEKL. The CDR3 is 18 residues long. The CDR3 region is CASSQLPAIGERKETQYF. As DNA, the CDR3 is TGCGCCAGCAGCCAATTGCCGGCCATCGGGGAGCGAAAAGAGACCCAGTACTTC.

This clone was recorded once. CDR3 amino acids: CASSMGAGRSTEAFF. The CDR3 bases are TGTGCCAGTAGTATGGGGGCAGGTAGGTCCACTGAAGCTTTCTTT. The chain couples TRBV19 to TRBJ1-1; possible D gene TRBD1, 6 bases. Between the trimmed V and J ends, which lost 3 bases and 4 bases, there was a span of 15 bases. CDR3 length: 15 residues. Germline CDR1 LNHDA, CDR2 SQIVND (reference sequence).

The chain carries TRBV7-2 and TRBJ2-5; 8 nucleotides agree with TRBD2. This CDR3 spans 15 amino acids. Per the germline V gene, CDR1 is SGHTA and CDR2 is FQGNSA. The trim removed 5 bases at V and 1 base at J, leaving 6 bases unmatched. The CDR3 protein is CASSVSGARQETQYF. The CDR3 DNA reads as TGTGCCAGCAGCGTTAGCGGGGCCCGCCAAGAGACCCAGTACTTC.

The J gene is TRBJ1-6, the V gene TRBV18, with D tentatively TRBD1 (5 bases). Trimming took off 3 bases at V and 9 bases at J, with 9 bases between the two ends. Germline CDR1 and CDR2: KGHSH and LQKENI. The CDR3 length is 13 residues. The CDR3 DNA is TGTGCCAGCTCACCCCCCGGGGGTTCACCCCTCCACTTT. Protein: CASSPPGGSPLHF.